This T cell receptor beta chain was observed in a study of regulatory T cells in long-lasting Graves disease. Study-wide points: Sharing of public clonotypes was greater in persistent patients (2,741) than in new patients (about 970). Owing to a sample size that was small, accuracy may have been reduced.

Libraries of TCR beta came from iRepertoire HTBI primers plus Arm-PCR of CDR3 regions. Each CDR3 protein gets one entry after TCRdb re-called the multiplex PCR reads with MiXCR. Here the sample spans approximately 480,000 distinct CDR3 sequences, 15% to 20% being singletons. CDR3 size: 15 residues. The germline V gene has CDR1 MDHEN and CDR2 SYDVKM. As regards this clonotype: The antigen is undetermined. A read error likely explains this, since a far larger clone differs by one base.

Time point: newly diagnosed GD, antithyroid drugs for less than 3 months. The TCR library was made from RNA extracted from PBMCs. The patients were drawn from one endocrinology department in Xi'an, China. The sample was also reused in another study, on T cells in Graves' hyperthyroidism and ophthalmopathy. In that study: In the first-round RT-PCR of the TCR CDR3, the HTBI primer set was used.

This material consisted of peripheral blood mononuclear cells (PBMCs), taken at new diagnosis, from a patient treated with antithyroid drugs. V and J are TRBV28 and TRBJ2-4; 13 bases line up with TRBD2. This receptor was taken from a man in his forties with Graves disease. As DNA, the CDR3 is TGTGCCAGCAGGAGACCGGGACTAGCGGGAAATGAGCGGTTCTTC. Residues: CASRRPGLAGNERFF.